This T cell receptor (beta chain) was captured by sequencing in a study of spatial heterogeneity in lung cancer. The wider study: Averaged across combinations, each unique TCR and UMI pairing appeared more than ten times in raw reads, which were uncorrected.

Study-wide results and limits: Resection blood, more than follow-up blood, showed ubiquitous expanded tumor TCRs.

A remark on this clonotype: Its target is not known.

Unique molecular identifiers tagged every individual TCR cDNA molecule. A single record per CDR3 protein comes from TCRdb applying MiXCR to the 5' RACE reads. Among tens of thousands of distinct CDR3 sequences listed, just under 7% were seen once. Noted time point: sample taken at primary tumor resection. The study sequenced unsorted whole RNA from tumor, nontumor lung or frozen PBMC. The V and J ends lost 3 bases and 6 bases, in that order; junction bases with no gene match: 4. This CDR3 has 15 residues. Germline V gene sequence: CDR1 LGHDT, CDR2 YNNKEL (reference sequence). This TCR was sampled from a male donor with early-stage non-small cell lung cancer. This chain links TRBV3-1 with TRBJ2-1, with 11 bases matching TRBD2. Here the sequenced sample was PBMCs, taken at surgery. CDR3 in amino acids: CASSQATSGGNEQFF. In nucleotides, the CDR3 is TGTGCCAGCAGCCAGGCTACTAGCGGGGGCAATGAGCAGTTCTTC.